The clone carrying this T cell receptor beta chain was counted only a few times. This sample is drawn from a study of cytomegalovirus exposure and HLA in healthy donors. Looked up from germline, CDR1 is WNHNN and CDR2 is SYGVQD (reference sequence). The CDR3 length is 14 residues. V dropped 2 bases and J dropped 4; count of bases not matched to a gene: 0. 13 Jbeta primers and 60 Vbeta primers were used for the PCR. Clones were sequenced by immunoSEQ multiplex PCR, and TCRdb holds only the in-frame ones, with some missing. The table has approximately 90,000 clones, approximately 63% seen once; the top ten hold 5% to 6.5%.

The clonotype comes from a woman aged 30 to 39 in good health and CMV-seronegative. The chain has TRBV10-1 and TRBJ2-2, with 8 bases that match TRBD2. Sequenced sample: PBMCs. CDR3 sequence reads: CASSESGGTGELFF. The CDR3 DNA is TGCGCCAGCAGTGAGAGCGGGGGCACCGGGGAGCTGTTTTTT.